Below are 24 T cell receptor beta chains sequenced from a single sample in a study of blood T cell repertoires in COVID-19. The assay was immunoSEQ multiplex PCR, and TCRdb's table has in-frame clones only and misses some. This table has about 97,000 clones, 91% appearing once. Sample: peripheral blood. Receptors were obtained from a man in his forties or fifties with acute or convalescent COVID-19.

This clone was seen once. This sequence joins TRBV7-9 and TRBJ2-1, with TRBD1 identical over 8 bases. Trimming took 5 bases from V and 4 from J; bases not matched to a gene: 4. Germline V gene sequence: CDR1 SEHNR, CDR2 FQNEAQ (reference sequence). The CDR3 spans 14 residues. The CDR3 DNA follows: TGTGCCAGCAGCCACAGGGGGGAGTACAATGAGCAGTTCTTC. Protein product: CASSHRGEYNEQFF.

The V call is TRBV4-1, the J call TRBJ2-2, with D perhaps matching TRBD1 (6 bases). The germline V gene encodes CDR1 MGHRA and CDR2 YSYEKL. This CDR3 is 15 amino acids long. V lost 0 bases to trimming and J lost 5 bases, with 10 bases between them. The CDR3 reads CASSQDRTATGELFF. CDR3 DNA: TGCGCCAGCAGCCAAGATAGGACAGCTACCGGGGAGCTGTTTTTT.

The chain combines TRBV19 with TRBJ2-1; 8 bases match TRBD2. CDR3 length: 16 residues. Germline V gives CDR1 LNHDA, CDR2 SQIVND (reference sequence). With V trimmed by 6 bases and J by 2 bases, 9 bases remained unmatched. Here the CDR3 reads CASSAVSGATYNEQFF. The CDR3 region has the DNA TGTGCCAGTAGCGCTGTTAGCGGGGCTACCTACAATGAGCAGTTCTTC.

The chain recombines TRBV11-2 with TRBJ2-2; perhaps TRBD2 as D (5 bases). V dropped 1 base and J dropped 8 bases, with 14 bases sitting between them. The CDR3 runs to 15 residues. Germline V gives CDR1 SGHAT, CDR2 FQNNGV. Here the CDR3 reads CASSLVVTGVGELFF. In nucleotides, the CDR3 is TGTGCCAGCAGCTTAGTAGTGACCGGGGTAGGGGAGCTGTTTTTT.

The chain is built from TRBV9 and TRBJ2-1; 7 bases are a match to TRBD2. With 0 bases clipped from V and 7 bases from J, the junction kept 7 bases outside the gene matches. This CDR3 is 15 amino acids long. CDR1 SGDLS and CDR2 YYNGEE come from the germline V gene. In nucleotides, the CDR3 is TGTGCCAGCAGCGTAGGGGAGGGCCCCCCGAATGAGCAGTTCTTC. Translating gives CASSVGEGPPNEQFF.

The V call is TRBV10-3, the J call TRBJ2-2, with 9 bases matching TRBD1. V lost 2 bases to trimming and J lost 2 bases; unmatched junction nucleotides: 3. The CDR3 has 16 residues. The V gene's germline CDR1 is ENHRY and CDR2 SYGVKD. CDR3 nucleotide sequence: TGTGCCATCAGTGAGAATACAGGGGGCAACACCGGGGAGCTGTTTTTT. Translated, it gives CAISENTGGNTGELFF.

This chain joins TRBV9 and TRBJ1-2; D uncertain. The germline CDR1 and CDR2 sequences are SGDLS and YYNGEE. The ends were cut back, 0 bases at V and 3 bases at J, with 3 bases in the middle. CDR3 size: 12 residues. The CDR3 loop is CASSVGHYGYTF. The CDR3 bases are TGTGCCAGCAGCGTAGGGCACTATGGCTACACCTTC.

This clone showed up just a few times. The chain uses TRBV6-5 and TRBJ1-6; no definite D call. CDR1 MNHEY and CDR2 SVGAGI come from the germline V gene. V gave up 3 bases and J gave up 15 bases, with 12 bases separating them. CDR3 size: 12 residues. The CDR3 reads CASSYVAGVLHF. CDR3 nucleotide sequence: TGTGCCAGCAGTTATGTAGCGGGTGTCCTCCACTTT.

The chain joins TRBV4-1 to TRBJ2-7; TRBD2 agrees at 12 bases. Per germline, CDR1 MGHRA and CDR2 YSYEKL. The CDR3 contains 16 residues. V trimming: 1 base; J trimming: 4 bases; junction bases outside the gene matches: 5. In DNA form, the CDR3 reads TGCGCCAGCAGCCAAGCCCTAGCGGGGGGGACTTACGAGCAGTACTTC. Translated: CASSQALAGGTYEQYF.

V is TRBV11-2 and J is TRBJ2-2; D is perhaps TRBD1 (6 bases). CDR1 and CDR2 from the germline V gene are SGHAT and FQNNGV. The CDR3 covers 13 residues. V was pared by 5 bases and J by 4 bases, with 8 bases between. The CDR3: CASSQGGTGELFF. As DNA, the CDR3 is TGTGCCAGCAGCCAAGGGGGCACCGGGGAGCTGTTTTTT.

V gene TRBV6-6 combines with J gene TRBJ1-1; 9 nucleotides agree with TRBD1. CDR1 is MNHNY and CDR2 is SVGAGI in the germline V gene (reference sequence). The CDR3 contains 14 residues. V lost 7 bases and J lost 1; bases outside the gene matches: 4. This CDR3 reads CASNQQGANTEAFF. DNA of the CDR3: TGTGCCAGCAACCAACAGGGGGCGAACACTGAAGCTTTCTTT.

This chain connects TRBV7-2 to TRBJ2-1; possible D gene TRBD1, 6 bases. The CDR3 extends over 12 amino acids. Trimming pared 5 bases from V and 7 bases from J, leaving 9 bases between. Per the germline V gene, CDR1 is SGHTA and CDR2 is FQGNSA. The CDR3 is CASSPTGNEQFF. In nucleotides, the CDR3 is TGTGCCAGCAGCCCTACAGGGAATGAGCAGTTCTTC.

The V and J genes are TRBV5-6 and TRBJ1-2; TRBD1 matches at 10 bases. V lost 4 bases and J lost 5; bases outside the gene matches: 8. Germline CDR1 and CDR2: SGHDT and YYEEEE. The CDR3 consists of 15 residues. CDR3 coding DNA: TGTGCCAGCAGCGGGTTCGGGACAGGGGTTTATGGCTACACCTTC. As protein: CASSGFGTGVYGYTF. The complete variable domain, with remaining parts taken from reference TRBV5-6 and TRBJ1-2, reads DAGVTQSPTHLIKTRGQQVTLRCSPKSGHDTVSWYQQALGQGPQFIFQYYEEEERQRGNFPDRFSGHQFPNYSSELNVNALLLGDSALYLCASSGFGTGVYGYTFGSGTRLTVV.

This clone has a handful of counts. The chain carries TRBV5-1 and TRBJ1-2, with a possible D match to TRBD1 (6 bases). Germline CDR1 SGHRS, CDR2 YFSETQ. CDR3 length: 16 amino acids. V was pared by 4 bases and J by 4 bases, with 20 bases between. This CDR3 reads CASSATGQWGVYGYTF. The CDR3 DNA reads TGCGCCAGCAGCGCCACAGGACAGTGGGGCGTCTATGGCTACACCTTC.

The chain has TRBV3-1 (or the pseudogene TRBV3-2) and TRBJ1-1, with D possibly being TRBD1 (5 bases). The CDR3 has 12 amino acids. Germline-derived CDR1 and CDR2 are LGHDT and YNNKEL (reference sequence). The ends were cut back, 2 bases at V and 10 bases at J, with 11 bases in the middle. CDR3 protein: CASSQRTSGAFF. The CDR3 nucleotides read TGTGCCAGCAGCCAAAGGACATCTGGAGCTTTCTTT.

V gene TRBV18 combines with J gene TRBJ1-3; possible D gene TRBD1, 6 bases. This CDR3 contains 13 residues. Germline lookup yields CDR1 KGHSH and CDR2 LQKENI. V was clipped by 6 bases and J by 4 bases, with 10 bases between them. The CDR3 sequence is CASSPTGGNTIYF. CDR3 nucleotides: TGTGCCAGCTCCCCTACAGGGGGAAACACCATATATTTT.

The chain is built from TRBV14 and TRBJ2-5; TRBD1 matches at 8 bases. The V gene end was trimmed by 3 bases and the J gene end by 5 bases; junction bases not matched to a gene: 8. Germline V CDR1 and CDR2: SGHDN, FVKESK. There are 15 residues in the CDR3. In DNA form, the CDR3 reads TGTGCCAGCAGCCACCGCGCAGGGGGCTTGGAGACCCAGTACTTC. It yields the protein CASSHRAGGLETQYF.

The chain links TRBV4-3 to TRBJ2-3; D might be TRBD2 (5 bases). The CDR3 sequence is 15 residues long. The germline V gene has CDR1 LGHNA and CDR2 YSLEER. V was trimmed by 1 base and J by 2 bases, leaving 10 bases between them. Here the CDR3 DNA reads TGCGCCAGCAGCCAAGGGCCGGACTTCACAGATACGCAGTATTTT. Amino acids: CASSQGPDFTDTQYF.

This clone was counted once. The J gene is TRBJ2-7, the V gene TRBV6-2 or TRBV6-3; 9 bases map to TRBD1. The V segment lost 5 bases and the J segment 0 bases; nucleotides outside the gene matches: 8. CDR3 size: 16 residues. Germline V gives CDR1 MNHEY, CDR2 SVGEGT. The CDR3 loop reads CASSRAGTGLSYEQYF. The CDR3 DNA reads TGTGCCAGCAGTCGAGCCGGGACAGGGCTCTCCTACGAGCAGTACTTC.

The chain has TRBV28 and TRBJ1-1; tentatively, D is TRBD1 (6 bases). Trimming took off 8 bases at V and 1 base at J, with 17 bases between the two ends. The CDR3 has 15 residues. Looked up from germline, CDR1 is MDHEN and CDR2 is SYDVKM. CDR3 bases: TGTGCCAGCCAAATACAGGGAAGGCCGAACACTGAAGCTTTCTTT. Translated: CASQIQGRPNTEAFF.

V is TRBV27 and J is TRBJ1-2; D is unclear. The CDR3 length is 13 residues. V gave up 4 bases and J gave up 6 bases, with 12 bases separating them. Germline V gives CDR1 MNHEY, CDR2 SMNVEV (reference sequence). Here the CDR3 DNA reads TGTGCCAGCAGTTACGGGTTCAACGATGGCTACACCTTC. Translation: CASSYGFNDGYTF.

The J gene is TRBJ2-4, the V gene TRBV7-2, with D uncertain. The CDR3 extends over 15 amino acids. Trimming left V 1 base short and J 0 bases short, with 7 bases between. CDR1 and CDR2 from the germline V gene are SGHTA and FQGNSA. The CDR3 DNA reads as TGTGCCAGCAGCTTAGGGGCCCTAGCCAAAAACATTCAGTACTTC. This sequence encodes CASSLGALAKNIQYF.

The V call is TRBV7-3, the J call TRBJ1-2, with D maybe TRBD1 (5 bases). With 2 bases removed from V and 3 bases from J, the gap between germline ends came to 7 bases. The CDR3 is 13 residues long. Germline CDR1 and CDR2: SGHTA and FQGTGA. CDR3 DNA: TGTGCCAGCAGCTTAGGCAGGGACTATGGCTACACCTTC. Its translation: CASSLGRDYGYTF.

This clone came up a few times. The V call is TRBV5-1, the J call TRBJ1-2; perhaps TRBD1 as D (5 bases). CDR1 and CDR2 from the germline V gene are SGHRS and YFSETQ. The V end lost 4 bases, the J end lost 13 bases, and 14 bases lay between the germline ends. The CDR3 totals 11 residues. CDR3 in DNA: TGCGCCAGCAGCGATTTAGACAGAGCCACCTTC. Translation: CASSDLDRATF.